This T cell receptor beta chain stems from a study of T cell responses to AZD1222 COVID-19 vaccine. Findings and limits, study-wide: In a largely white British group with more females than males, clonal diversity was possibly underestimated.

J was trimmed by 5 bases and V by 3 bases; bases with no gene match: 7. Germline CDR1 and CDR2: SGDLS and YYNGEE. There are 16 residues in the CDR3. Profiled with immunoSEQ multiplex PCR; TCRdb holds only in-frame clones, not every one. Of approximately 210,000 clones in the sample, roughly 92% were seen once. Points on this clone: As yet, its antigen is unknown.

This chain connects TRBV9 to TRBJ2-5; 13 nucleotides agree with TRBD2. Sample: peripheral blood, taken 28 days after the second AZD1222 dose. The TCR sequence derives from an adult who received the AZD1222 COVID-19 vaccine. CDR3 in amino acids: CASSAGLAGIWETQYF. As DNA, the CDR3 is TGTGCCAGCAGCGCGGGACTAGCGGGAATATGGGAGACCCAGTACTTC.